Following are 14 T cell receptor beta chains from one sample sequenced in a study of CXCR3-negative and CXCR3-positive naive CD8 T cells. In preparing the TRB cDNA libraries, 5' RACE with UMI labels was used. TCRdb reprocessed the 5' RACE reads and keeps a single row for each CDR3 protein, giving no DNA. This sample's clone table lists 75,000 to 100,000 distinct CDR3 sequences. Sequencing was performed on naive CXCR3- CD8+ T cells from blood. Regarding subset: CD45RO-CCR7+CD27+CD95- naive CD8+ T cells lacking CXCR3 (TNR3-). The receptor source for this set is a human donor in good health. Some clones in this sample may be carry-over from other donors' samples.

J is TRBJ2-1 and V is TRBV12-5; TCRdb proposes TRBD2, but this gene call is untestable without DNA. Germline V gene lookup returns CDR1 LGHNT and CDR2 FRNRAP. This CDR3 is 15 amino acids long. This chain's CDR3 is CASGLAAPGGNEQFF.

This chain links TRBV21-1 with TRBJ2-1; TCRdb gives TRBD1 as the D gene, but with no DNA this cannot be confirmed. TRBV21-1 is a recognized pseudogene. The CDR3 sequence is 18 residues long. CDR3 loop: CASSKKPVTGGSYNEQFF.

The chain recombines TRBV7-3 with TRBJ2-7; the D call from TCRdb, TRBD1, cannot be confirmed without DNA. There are 15 residues in the CDR3. CDR1 and CDR2 from the germline V gene are SGHTA and FQGTGA. CDR3 region: CASIIPCPTYYEQYF. Full variable domain (outside the CDR3, taken from reference TRBV7-3 and TRBJ2-7): GAGVSQTPSNKVTEKGKYVELRCDPISGHTALYWYRQSLGQGPEFLIYFQGTGAADDSGLPNDRFFAVRPEGSVSTLKIQRTERGDSAVYLCASIIPCPTYYEQYFGPGTRLTVT.

The V call is TRBV7-2, the J call TRBJ2-3; TCRdb reports TRBD1, a call that lacks DNA to check it against. This CDR3 region has 17 residues. CDR1 is SGHTA, CDR2 FQGNSA, per germline. The CDR3 spells CASSFPSRTGSTDTQYF. Supplemented by reference TRBV7-2 and TRBJ2-3, the full variable domain reads GAGVSQSPSNKVTEKGKDVELRCDPISGHTALYWYRQSLGQGLEFLIYFQGNSAPDKSGLPSDRFSAERTGGSVSTLTIQRTQQEDSAVYLCASSFPSRTGSTDTQYFGPGTRLTVL.

The gene calls are TRBV29-1 and TRBJ2-1; TCRdb picks TRBD2, but there is no DNA to check that call. Germline lookup yields CDR1 SQVTM and CDR2 ANQGSEA. The CDR3 is made up of 18 amino acids. The CDR3: CSVVGALAGGLNYNEQFF.

CDR3 region: CASRPAGGLKAFF. The chain joins TRBV7-9 to TRBJ1-1. Germline V lookup: CDR1 SEHNR, CDR2 FQNEAQ (reference sequence). There are 13 residues in the CDR3.

The rearrangement joins TRBV4-2 to TRBJ2-1; TCRdb outputs TRBD2, but without DNA this stays unchecked. Germline loops: CDR1 LGHNA, CDR2 YNFKEQ. This CDR3 spans 16 amino acids. The CDR3 here is CASSRRTSGEYNEQFF.

This chain joins TRBV6-2 or TRBV6-3 and TRBJ2-7; TCRdb lists TRBD1, though no DNA is available to test this call. CDR3 length: 16 residues. From germline, CDR1 is MNHEY and CDR2 SVGEGT. This chain's CDR3 is CASSRPTGTESYEQYF.

The V gene is TRBV5-1, the J gene TRBJ2-7. Germline V gene data show CDR1 as SGHRS and CDR2 as YFSETQ. There are 15 residues in the CDR3. The chain's CDR3 is CASSLGARSSYEQYF.

J is TRBJ2-1 and V is TRBV6-2 or TRBV6-3; TCRdb's D call, TRBD1, is unchecked because there is no DNA. The CDR3 sequence is 14 residues long. Germline V gene lookup returns CDR1 MNHEY and CDR2 SVGEGT. The CDR3 is CASSSSGGWGEQFF.

The V gene is TRBV19, the J gene TRBJ2-5; TCRdb's D call, TRBD1, is unchecked because there is no DNA. The germline gives CDR1 LNHDA, CDR2 SQIVND (reference sequence). The CDR3 is 15 residues long. The CDR3 here is CASSPRLGFGETQYF.

This chain links TRBV29-1 with TRBJ1-1; TCRdb names TRBD1, which stays unverified in the absence of DNA. Germline assignment: CDR1 SQVTM and CDR2 ANQGSEA. This CDR3 comprises 13 residues. Here the CDR3 reads CSADGGWDTEAFF. Filled out from reference TRBV29-1 and TRBJ1-1, the complete variable domain reads SAVISQKPSRDICQRGTSLTIQCQVDSQVTMMFWYRQQPGQSLTLIATANQGSEATYESGFVIDKFPISRPNLTFSTLTVSNMSPEDSSIYLCSADGGWDTEAFFGQGTRLTVV.

This chain links TRBV2 with TRBJ2-7; TCRdb's D call of TRBD1 is untestable without DNA. The CDR3 contains 15 residues. Germline CDR1 SNHLY, CDR2 FYNNEI. This chain's CDR3 is CASSEGRTALGEQYF.

J is TRBJ2-3 and V is TRBV29-1. Looked up from germline, CDR1 is SQVTM and CDR2 is ANQGSEA. The CDR3 runs to 13 residues. The CDR3 sequence: CSVDGLAGDTQYF.